This T cell receptor (beta chain) was found in a study of T-cell reconstitution after alpha-beta-depleted transplantation in children. TCRbeta library preparation incorporated unique molecular identifiers. TCRdb fed the PCR reads into MiXCR, producing one record per CDR3 protein. The repertoire holds some 500,000 distinct CDR3 sequences, with 15% to 20% as singletons. The CDR3 runs 13 residues. Germline V gives CDR1 SGDLS, CDR2 YYNGEE. V dropped 0 bases and J dropped 5 bases, with 8 bases sitting between them. The rearrangement uses TRBV9 and TRBJ1-1, with a tentative D call TRBD1 (5 bases). Here the sequenced sample was PBMCs from the stem cell graft donor, taken from the stem cell graft. The receptor was derived from a human donor who donated a stem cell graft to a child with acute lymphoblastic leukemia. The chain's CDR3 is CASSVEWGTEAFF. The CDR3 DNA sequence: TGTGCCAGCAGCGTAGAATGGGGGACTGAAGCTTTCTTT.